This T cell receptor beta chain came from a study of T cell repertoires in cytomegalovirus infection. Study in general: Recently identified HLA-C-restricted CMV epitopes were used, and well-studied HLA-B-restricted CMV epitopes were used as well. Carrying CMV and the relevant HLA type showed in public TCR beta signatures. General observations from the study: Dominant in the ex vivo response were TCR beta clonotypes restricted by HLA-C and specific for CMV. CMV carriers with the relevant HLA were identified by cumulative public TCR beta family frequency.

To note about this clonotype: The antigen is unknown.

This CDR3 spans 14 amino acids. CDR1 and CDR2 from the germline V gene are LGHNA and YSLEER. Trimming removed 2 bases from V and 5 bases from J, with 13 bases in between. In TCRdb, the reads were re-called with MiXCR into one record per CDR3 protein. The sample contains over 45,000 distinct CDR3 sequences, around a fifth of which appear only once. The rearrangement joins TRBV4-3 to TRBJ2-7, with D hard to call. The sample was CD8+ T cells from cultured PBMCs, taken from culture after CMV antigen stimulation. The TCR sequence derives from a human donor in good health (CMV status not recorded). Some clones in this sample may be carry-over from other donors' samples. CDR3 sequence: CASSQTTPEHEQYF. The CDR3 DNA follows: TGCGCCAGCAGCCAAACAACTCCGGAACACGAGCAGTACTTC.